This T cell receptor (beta chain) was captured in a study of blood T cell repertoires in COVID-19 (dated by TCRdb to 2020 to 2021). About the investigation overall: Collaborator samples came from the United States, Italy and Spain and covered acute and convalescent phases of COVID-19. Where available, HLA class I and class II types were obtained from metadata supplied by the sample provider rather than from assay-based typing. Nearly every sample came with metadata listing a de-identified subject ID, COVID-19 status, age in years and sex. A freely available public database, intended as a resource for researchers studying the immune response to SARS-CoV-2, is where the repertoires were released. Subjects who had been exposed to COVID-19, were actively infected with it, or had recovered from it provided the deeply sampled blood TCRbeta repertoires that made up the dataset. The material from the prospective study consisted of cDNA or gDNA derived from T cells, B-cell-depleted T cells, or PBMCs. The samples were drawn from the first 160 participants of the ongoing ImmuneRACE study and from over 950 subjects provided by 6 global collaborators. What the work shows at the level of the full study, not this receptor alone: The quantity of clinical and demographic metadata differed by source and by participant and was supplied without curation.

On this clone itself: Its antigen remains unidentified. No much larger clone is present one base from it, and per-base qualities are unavailable.

Samples from volunteer blood donors who had recovered from COVID-19 were contributed by a second Seattle source. Each collaborating institution followed its own protocols to collect whole blood in K2EDTA tubes. Collaborator samples were shipped for TCRbeta analysis as frozen whole blood, isolated PBMCs, or DNA extracted from either sample type. TCRbeta CDR3 regions were amplified from genomic DNA using the immunoSEQ Assay, a bias-controlled multiplex PCR. From the authors' description of their analysis: Within the assay, amplification of reference gene primers was used to estimate how many nucleated cells each sample contained. To quantify the absolute abundance of each unique TCRbeta CDR3 rearrangement, sequence reads were collapsed and filtered. Productive Simpson clonality was computed per sample as the square root of Simpson's diversity index over productive rearrangements. TCRdb limited this immuneACCESS table to in-frame rearrangements with V and J called. A share of clones is missing; checked studies link under half to unresolved V genes, and the rest is unexplained. V and J calls and clone size come straight from that table; D and trimming were deduced from the DNA. This sample has some 120,000 clones in its table, and around 87% of those were observed once. Approximately 20% of the sample belongs to the ten largest clones.

Between the V and J ends, shortened by 2 bases and 0 bases respectively, the junction contains 13 bases. Taken from cysteine to phenylalanine, the CDR3 has 16 residues. Just the 48-base CDR3 DNA is kept, in frame starting at base 1. The germline V gene supplies CDR1 MNHEY and CDR2 SVGAGI. The sample consisted of peripheral blood. The sequence joins TRBV6-5 to TRBJ1-1, with the D gene uncertain. The clonotype comes from a woman aged 50 to 65 who had recovered from COVID-19. The CDR3 region reads CASSYEKLVLNTEAFF. The DNA sequence reads TGTGCCAGCAGTTACGAAAAACTGGTCCTGAACACTGAAGCTTTCTTT.